A single sample gave rise to the 31 T cell receptor beta chains below, sequenced in a study of human T cells and chemical hapten exposure. Sample time point: patch test 2, 6 weeks after DPC sensitization. As to treatment: therapeutic diphenylcyclopropenone sensitization with weekly scalp DPC. A single record per CDR3 protein comes from TCRdb applying MiXCR to the RACE reads. The repertoire holds roughly 150,000 distinct CDR3 sequences, about 10% seen once, with 1.3% to 1.5% in the top ten. Sample: whole blood, taken in connection with sensitization to the hapten diphenylcyclopropenone (DPC). The receptors here all came from a woman aged 50 to 60 with alopecia areata. Some clones in this sample may be carry-over from other donors' samples.

The rearrangement links TRBV24-1 to TRBJ2-7, with D uncertain. This CDR3 comprises 14 residues. Germline V CDR1 and CDR2: KGHDR, SFDVKD. V lost 5 bases to trimming and J lost 2 bases, with 12 bases between them. In DNA form, the CDR3 reads TGTGCCACCAGTGCTCCAGAGCCACCCTACGAGCAGTACTTC. Its translation is CATSAPEPPYEQYF.

The genes are TRBV29-1 and TRBJ1-5, with a possible D match to TRBD1 (6 bases). There are 14 residues in the CDR3. V lost 6 bases and J lost 0, with 12 bases in between. In germline, CDR1 is SQVTM, CDR2 ANQGSEA. The CDR3 reads CSVRGANSNQPQHF. CDR3 DNA sequence: TGCAGCGTGAGGGGGGCCAATAGCAATCAGCCCCAGCATTTT. Full variable domain (outside the CDR3, taken from reference TRBV29-1 and TRBJ1-5): SAVISQKPSRDICQRGTSLTIQCQVDSQVTMMFWYRQQPGQSLTLIATANQGSEATYESGFVIDKFPISRPNLTFSTLTVSNMSPEDSSIYLCSVRGANSNQPQHFGDGTRLSIL.

This clonotype has just a few counts. J is TRBJ1-4 and V is TRBV4-2; D not certain. The CDR3 has 15 residues. The germline V gene encodes CDR1 LGHNA and CDR2 YNFKEQ. Trimming left V 3 bases short and J 4 bases short, with 12 bases between. The chain's CDR3 is CASSQALGVNEKLFF. The CDR3 region has the DNA TGTGCCAGCAGCCAGGCCCTTGGGGTTAATGAAAAACTGTTTTTT.

This clonotype has more than one count but fewer than ten. The chain recombines TRBV20-1 with TRBJ1-1; D gene ambiguous. In germline, CDR1 is DFQATT, CDR2 SNEGSKA (reference sequence). This CDR3 has 13 amino acids. The V end lost 1 base, the J end lost 1 base, and 7 bases lay between the germline ends. The DNA for the CDR3 is TGCAGTGCTAGAGTGGGAGGGAACACTGAAGCTTTCTTT. Its translation: CSARVGGNTEAFF.

The rearrangement links TRBV28 to TRBJ2-5; D tentatively fits TRBD1 or TRBD2 (5 bases each). Germline V gene lookup returns CDR1 MDHEN and CDR2 SYDVKM. The CDR3 covers 14 residues. The V gene lost 5 bases and the J gene lost 6 bases, with 16 bases spanning the gap. The CDR3 sequence is CASSPQGVVKTQYF. The CDR3 bases are TGTGCCAGCAGTCCCCAGGGAGTGGTAAAGACCCAGTACTTC.

The CDR3 spells CASSQVGLAADTQYF. CDR3 bases: TGTGCCAGCAGCCAAGTAGGACTAGCGGCAGATACGCAGTATTTT. The V gene is TRBV14, the J gene TRBJ2-3; 10 bases line up with TRBD2. V was pared by 1 base and J by 4 bases, with 2 bases of the junction left unmatched. CDR3 length: 15 residues. Per germline, CDR1 SGHDN and CDR2 FVKESK.

This clonotype was picked up a small number of times. J is TRBJ2-1 and V is TRBV7-2, with D possibly being TRBD1 or TRBD2 (5 bases each). There are 16 residues in the CDR3. V lost 5 bases to trimming and J lost 0 bases, with 14 bases between them. Germline V gives CDR1 SGHTA, CDR2 FQGNSA. This CDR3 reads CASSPRAGSSYNEQFF. CDR3 sequence (DNA): TGTGCCAGCAGCCCCCGAGCAGGGAGCTCCTACAATGAGCAGTTCTTC.

This clonotype was counted a few times. The V call is TRBV5-4, the J call TRBJ2-5; D remains unclear. V dropped 3 bases and J dropped 5 bases, with 14 bases sitting between them. There are 14 residues in the CDR3. Germline V CDR1 and CDR2: SGHNT, YYREEE (reference sequence). CDR3 residues: CASSSPGREETQYF. The CDR3 region has the DNA TGTGCCAGCAGCTCGCCCGGCCGTGAGGAGACCCAGTACTTC.

In this sample, this clonotype turned up many times. The chain is built from TRBV20-1 and TRBJ2-7; 12 bases line up with TRBD2. With V trimmed by 3 bases and J by 3 bases, 9 bases remained unmatched. Germline CDR1 and CDR2: DFQATT and SNEGSKA (reference sequence). The CDR3 sequence is 16 residues long. For the CDR3, the DNA is TGCAGTGCTAGTAGAGTGACTAGCGGGAGAGGCTACGAGCAGTACTTC. Translated: CSASRVTSGRGYEQYF.

This clonotype appeared a few times. This chain connects TRBV20-1 to TRBJ2-5, with a tentative D call TRBD2 (6 bases). Trimming stripped 3 bases from V and 2 bases from J, with 16 bases between. The germline gives CDR1 DFQATT, CDR2 SNEGSKA (reference sequence). CDR3 length: 15 residues. Here the CDR3 reads CSASGGIPLQETQYF. CDR3 bases: TGCAGTGCTAGTGGGGGGATCCCTCTACAAGAGACCCAGTACTTC.

This clonotype has a count of ten or more. In nucleotides, the CDR3 is TGTGCCAGCACCTCCCCGTTAACCGGGGAGCTGTTTTTT. Protein: CASTSPLTGELFF. This chain links TRBV7-3 with TRBJ2-2, with D unclear. The CDR3 is 13 residues long. Germline assignment: CDR1 SGHTA and CDR2 FQGTGA. V lost 7 bases, J lost 5 bases, and 11 bases lay in between.

This clonotype has at least ten counts. The chain has TRBV18 and TRBJ2-1; no firm D call. Trimming pared 3 bases from V and 4 bases from J, leaving 1 base between. Germline CDR1 KGHSH, CDR2 LQKENI. CDR3 size: 11 residues. In nucleotides, the CDR3 is TGTGCCAGCTCACCGTACAATGAGCAGTTCTTC. It specifies CASSPYNEQFF.

This clonotype was seen a handful of times. The V call is TRBV7-3, the J call TRBJ2-1, with TRBD1 matching 10 bases. J lost 3 bases, V lost 5 bases, and 7 bases had no gene match. The CDR3 loop spans 16 amino acids. Per germline, CDR1 SGHTA and CDR2 FQGTGA. CDR3 amino acids: CASSPAGTGVYNEQFF. Written as DNA, the CDR3 is TGTGCCAGCAGCCCGGCCGGGACAGGGGTCTACAATGAGCAGTTCTTC.

There are many counts of this clonotype. The rearrangement links TRBV27 to TRBJ1-1; 8 nucleotides agree with TRBD1. Trimming removed 3 bases from V and 2 bases from J; junction bases left unmatched: 2. Germline V gene lookup returns CDR1 MNHEY and CDR2 SMNVEV (reference sequence). CDR3 length: 14 amino acids. This CDR3 reads CASSFDRGNTEAFF. CDR3 DNA: TGTGCCAGCAGTTTTGACAGGGGAAACACTGAAGCTTTCTTT.

This clonotype was seen repeatedly, ten times or more. The chain is built from TRBV14 and TRBJ1-1; 8 bases map to TRBD1. The junction had 5 bases not matched to a gene; V was cut back by 4 bases and J by 1 base. Germline loops: CDR1 SGHDN, CDR2 FVKESK. The CDR3 is 15 amino acids. CDR3 bases: TGTGCCAGCAGCCTCCGGACAGGGCGGAACACTGAAGCTTTCTTT. Translation: CASSLRTGRNTEAFF.

J is TRBJ1-1 and V is TRBV9, with 9 bases identical to TRBD1. V lost 0 bases and J lost 5; bases outside the gene matches: 5. The germline gives CDR1 SGDLS, CDR2 YYNGEE. CDR3 length: 15 amino acids. The chain's CDR3 is CASSVEGTGRTEAFF. CDR3 sequence (DNA): TGTGCCAGCAGCGTAGAGGGGACAGGGAGGACTGAAGCTTTCTTT.

The chain recombines TRBV27 with TRBJ1-1; 8 bases agree with TRBD1. The germline CDR1 and CDR2 sequences are MNHEY and SMNVEV (reference sequence). Trimming cost V 3 bases and J 3 bases; bases outside gene matches: 6. This CDR3 has 15 amino acids. The CDR3 DNA sequence: TGTGCCAGCAGTTTTGGGACAGGAGGGGACACTGAAGCTTTCTTT. Amino acid sequence: CASSFGTGGDTEAFF.

There are a few counts of this clonotype. The chain combines TRBV19 with TRBJ1-1, with unresolved D. The CDR3 sequence is 10 residues long. Trimming pared 4 bases from V and 10 bases from J, leaving 7 bases between. Germline CDR1 is LNHDA and CDR2 is SQIVND (reference sequence). The CDR3 DNA reads TGTGCCAGTAGTACTCCCCCAGCTTTCTTT. This encodes CASSTPPAFF.

This clonotype was seen a few times. V is TRBV4-2 and J is TRBJ2-2; possibly TRBD1 for D (6 bases). Germline V gene data show CDR1 as LGHNA and CDR2 as YNFKEQ. The CDR3 runs 15 residues. The V and J ends lost 2 bases and 2 bases respectively, with 9 bases between them. The CDR3 DNA follows: TGTGCCAGCAGCCAACCACAGGGAAACACCGGGGAGCTGTTTTTT. As protein: CASSQPQGNTGELFF.

This clonotype appeared a few times. The rearrangement uses TRBV20-1 and TRBJ1-6; unclear D gene. Trimming removed 7 bases at V and 11 bases at J, with 3 bases between. The CDR3 runs to 8 residues. The germline gives CDR1 DFQATT, CDR2 SNEGSKA (reference sequence). The CDR3 is CSVPPLHF. In nucleotides, the CDR3 is TGCAGTGTCCCACCCCTCCACTTT.

This clonotype was recorded a few times. The J gene is TRBJ2-7, the V gene TRBV20-1; 9 nucleotides align to TRBD2. There are 15 residues in the CDR3. With V trimmed by 1 base and J by 0 bases, 4 bases remained unmatched. CDR1 and CDR2 (germline): DFQATT, SNEGSKA (reference sequence). CDR3 protein: CSARVSSGTSYEQYF. The CDR3 region has the DNA TGCAGTGCTAGAGTCTCTAGCGGGACCTCCTACGAGCAGTACTTC.

This clonotype has just a few counts. The chain is built from TRBV24-1 and TRBJ1-1, with TRBD1 as a possible D gene (6 bases). The germline CDR1 and CDR2 sequences are KGHDR and SFDVKD. Trimming took off 5 bases at V and 1 base at J, with 10 bases between the two ends. The CDR3 spans 14 residues. CDR3 in amino acids: CATSAGGQNTEAFF. The CDR3 coding sequence is TGTGCCACCAGTGCCGGGGGGCAGAACACTGAAGCTTTCTTT.

The CDR3 sequence is CASSGWDAPTPDTQYF. DNA of the CDR3: TGCGCCAGCAGCGGGTGGGACGCGCCCACCCCAGATACGCAGTATTTT. The chain has TRBV5-1 and TRBJ2-3, with D perhaps assigned TRBD1 or TRBD2 (5 bases each). The germline V gene encodes CDR1 SGHRS and CDR2 YFSETQ. The CDR3 loop spans 16 amino acids. With 4 bases removed from V and 4 bases from J, the gap between germline ends came to 19 bases.

The genes are TRBV10-3 and TRBJ2-4; TRBD1 is a possible D gene (5 bases). From germline, CDR1 is ENHRY and CDR2 SYGVKD. The CDR3 consists of 11 residues. Deletions cut 3 bases from V and 8 bases from J, with 5 bases between. For the CDR3, the DNA is TGTGCCATCAGTGACAGGGACATTCAGTACTTC. Its translation: CAISDRDIQYF.

The table lists this clonotype with a few counts. The V and J genes are TRBV10-3 and TRBJ2-3; D unclear. CDR1 ENHRY and CDR2 SYGVKD come from the germline V gene. V was clipped by 6 bases and J by 3 bases, with 10 bases between them. The CDR3 has 13 amino acids. The CDR3 here is CAIRGPGTDTQYF. For the CDR3, the DNA is TGTGCCATCAGGGGCCCAGGTACAGATACGCAGTATTTT.

This chain connects TRBV30 to TRBJ1-5; 9 bases align to TRBD1. CDR3 length equals 18 residues. V shed 0 bases, J shed 5 bases, and the junction held 14 bases outside the gene matches. Germline V gene sequence: CDR1 GTSNPN, CDR2 SVGIG (reference sequence). The CDR3 loop is CAWSVLGKGQGRHQPQHF. Here the CDR3 DNA reads TGTGCCTGGAGTGTACTCGGGAAGGGACAGGGTCGGCATCAGCCCCAGCATTTT.

V gene TRBV27 combines with J gene TRBJ2-2; TRBD1 agrees at 9 bases. V was clipped by 6 bases and J by 5 bases; unmatched bases: 4. The V gene's germline CDR1 is MNHEY and CDR2 SMNVEV (reference sequence). The CDR3 is 14 amino acids. Written as DNA, the CDR3 is TGTGCCAGCAGGACAGGGGGAGGTACCGGGGAGCTGTTTTTT. It is translated as CASRTGGGTGELFF.

The genes are TRBV5-1 and TRBJ2-5; D unclear. V was pared by 0 bases and J by 0 bases, with 6 bases between. The CDR3 has 14 residues. Germline V gene lookup returns CDR1 SGHRS and CDR2 YFSETQ. The CDR3 DNA reads as TGCGCCAGCAGCTTGGATGGTTACCAAGAGACCCAGTACTTC. Its translation is CASSLDGYQETQYF.

This chain connects TRBV15 to TRBJ2-3; 12 bases are shared with TRBD2. With 0 bases clipped from V and 5 bases from J, the junction kept 6 bases outside the gene matches. The CDR3 has 17 residues. Germline V gene data show CDR1 as LNHNV and CDR2 as YYDKDF (reference sequence). The DNA of the CDR3 is TGTGCCACCAGCAGAGATGAGCTAGCGGGAGGGGTAGATACGCAGTATTTT. This translates into CATSRDELAGGVDTQYF. The variable domain in full, with the rest retrieved from reference TRBV15 and TRBJ2-3, is DAMVIQNPRYQVTQFGKPVTLSCSQTLNHNVMYWYQQKSSQAPKLLFHYYDKDFNNEADTPDNFQSRRPNTSFCFLDIRSPGLGDTAMYLCATSRDELAGGVDTQYFGPGTRLTVL.

This clonotype turned up a few times. The genes are TRBV28 and TRBJ2-7, with D possibly matching TRBD2 (5 bases). CDR1 and CDR2 (germline): MDHEN, SYDVKM. The V end lost 2 bases, the J end lost 1 base, and 12 bases lay between the germline ends. The CDR3 is 15 amino acids. The CDR3 nucleotides read TGTGCCAGCAGTTTAAGTGGAGCGGTATCCTACGAGCAGTACTTC. Its protein product is CASSLSGAVSYEQYF.

V gene TRBV7-9 combines with J gene TRBJ1-1, with 8 bases aligning to TRBD1. This CDR3 is built from 14 residues. J gave up 5 bases and V 5 bases, and 7 bases lay outside the gene matches. CDR1 and CDR2 (germline): SEHNR, FQNEAQ (reference sequence). This chain's CDR3 is CASSRSGQVTEAFF. CDR3 sequence (DNA): TGTGCCAGCAGCCGTTCGGGACAGGTGACTGAAGCTTTCTTT.